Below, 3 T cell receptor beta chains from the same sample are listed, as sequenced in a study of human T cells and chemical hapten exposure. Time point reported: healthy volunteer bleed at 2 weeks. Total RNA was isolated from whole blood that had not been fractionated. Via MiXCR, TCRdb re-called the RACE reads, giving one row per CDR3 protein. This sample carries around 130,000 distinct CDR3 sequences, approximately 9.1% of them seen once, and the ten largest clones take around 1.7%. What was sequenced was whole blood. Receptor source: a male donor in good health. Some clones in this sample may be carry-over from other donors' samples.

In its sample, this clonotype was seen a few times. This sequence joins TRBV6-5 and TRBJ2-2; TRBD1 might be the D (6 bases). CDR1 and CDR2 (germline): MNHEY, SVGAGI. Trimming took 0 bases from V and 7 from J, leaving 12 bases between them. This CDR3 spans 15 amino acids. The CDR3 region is CASSYSLGAGGELFF. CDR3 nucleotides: TGTGCCAGCAGTTACTCTTTGGGGGCTGGCGGGGAGCTGTTTTTT.

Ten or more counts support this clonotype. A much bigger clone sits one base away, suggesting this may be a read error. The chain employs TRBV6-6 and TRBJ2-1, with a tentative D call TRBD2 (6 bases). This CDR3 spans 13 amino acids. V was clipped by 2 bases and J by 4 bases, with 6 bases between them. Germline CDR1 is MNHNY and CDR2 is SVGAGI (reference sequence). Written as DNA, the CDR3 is TGTGCCAGCAGTTACCGGGAGTACAATGAGCAGTTCTTC. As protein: CASSYREYNEQFF.

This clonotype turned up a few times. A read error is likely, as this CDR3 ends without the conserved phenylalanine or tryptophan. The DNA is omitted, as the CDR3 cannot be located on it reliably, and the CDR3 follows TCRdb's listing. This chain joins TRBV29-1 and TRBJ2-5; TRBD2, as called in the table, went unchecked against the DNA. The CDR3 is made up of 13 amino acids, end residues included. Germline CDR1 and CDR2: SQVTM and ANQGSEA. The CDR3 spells CSVEDPTRGGVVI.